The T cell receptor beta chain described here comes from a study of CD8+CD57+ T cells in acquired aplastic anemia. As for the study in general: An average of roughly 3 ug of DNA was obtained from sorted CD4+ and CD8+ cells. Healthy donors had, on average, about 10.8 million reads for their CD4+ cells. Broader study findings: The same twenty-nine CD8+ CDR3 sequences occurred in patients and in controls.

Looked up from germline, CDR1 is LNHDA and CDR2 is SQIVND (reference sequence). V was pared by 3 bases and J by 5 bases, with 13 bases between. The CDR3 loop spans 14 amino acids. Genomic DNA templated the TCR beta VDJ and CDR3 profiling. From the reads, TCRdb called clonotypes with MiXCR, one entry per CDR3 protein. This sample has 200,000 to 250,000 distinct CDR3 sequences, with about 59% found just once. This clonotype was found once. Its antigen remains unidentified. This sequence joins TRBV19 and TRBJ2-5, with a tentative D call TRBD2 (6 bases). Sequencing input: sorted CD4+, CD8+, or CD8+CD57+ T cells (not recorded which) from PBMCs. This clonotype was obtained from a human donor in good health. Here the CDR3 reads CASSMGGRGETQYF. Here the CDR3 DNA reads TGTGCCAGTAGTATGGGGGGTCGCGGGGAGACCCAGTACTTC.